One and the same sample provided the 17 T cell receptor beta chains below, sequenced in a study of T cells in Graves' hyperthyroidism and ophthalmopathy. RNA transcripts yielded amplified TCR beta CDR3 regions. Carried out on the TCR CDR3, a first-round RT-PCR used the HTBI primer set. TCRdb ran MiXCR on the multiplex PCR reads and lists one entry per CDR3 protein. Of 450,000 to 650,000 distinct CDR3 sequences in the sample, 14% are singletons; the top ten hold more than 6%. Material for sequencing was blood. The receptors stem from a woman between 18 and 29 years old with Graves' ophthalmopathy.

A few counts support this clonotype. The rearrangement uses TRBV29-1 and TRBJ2-1; D remains unclear. Trimming stripped 0 bases from V and 0 bases from J, with 12 bases between. Germline loops: CDR1 SQVTM, CDR2 ANQGSEA. The CDR3 covers 16 residues. CDR3 residues: CSVEDKWSFSYNEQFF. Here the CDR3 DNA reads TGCAGCGTTGAAGATAAGTGGAGTTTCTCCTACAATGAGCAGTTCTTC.

This clonotype occurred many times. V gene TRBV7-9 combines with J gene TRBJ2-1, with 12 nucleotides matching TRBD2. Germline trimming cut 2 bases from V and 8 bases from J; bases unmatched to any gene: 7. Germline V gene lookup returns CDR1 SEHNR and CDR2 FQNEAQ (reference sequence). The CDR3 is made up of 16 amino acids. In nucleotides, the CDR3 is TGTGCCAGCAGCTTACTAGCGGGAGGGGTTAGCGATGAGCAGTTCTTC. Protein product: CASSLLAGGVSDEQFF.

This clonotype was detected ten times or more. The rearrangement joins TRBV5-1 to TRBJ1-5; D remains ambiguous. This CDR3 comprises 16 residues. The V and J ends lost 2 bases and 3 bases respectively, with 15 bases between them. The germline gives CDR1 SGHRS, CDR2 YFSETQ. The CDR3 spells CASSLGLGRDNQPQHF. The CDR3 region has the DNA TGCGCCAGCAGCTTAGGTCTAGGGAGGGACAATCAGCCCCAGCATTTT.

There are a few counts of this clonotype. The gene calls are TRBV5-4 and TRBJ2-3; 13 bases are shared with TRBD2. J lost 5 bases, V lost 4 bases, and 7 bases had no gene match. Germline CDR1 is SGHNT and CDR2 is YYREEE (reference sequence). The CDR3 covers 16 residues. In nucleotides, the CDR3 is TGTGCCAGCAGCCCTTGGACTAGCGGGAGTGAAGATACGCAGTATTTT. Its translation: CASSPWTSGSEDTQYF.

The chain joins TRBV19 to TRBJ2-1, with D possibly being TRBD2 (7 bases). The length of the CDR3 is 16 residues. Trimming pared 0 bases from V and 3 bases from J, leaving 12 bases between. The germline gives CDR1 LNHDA, CDR2 SQIVND (reference sequence). The CDR3 sequence: CASSIEGGHRYNEQFF. CDR3 coding DNA: TGTGCCAGTAGTATAGAGGGGGGGCATCGCTACAATGAGCAGTTCTTC.

In its sample, this clonotype was seen many times. This chain connects TRBV20-1 to TRBJ1-5; 7 bases match TRBD1. The CDR3 covers 15 residues. Germline values: CDR1 DFQATT, CDR2 SNEGSKA (reference sequence). Losses at the gene ends were 3 bases for V and 7 bases for J; bases not matched to a gene: 12. CDR3 nucleotide sequence: TGCAGTGCTAGGGTAACAGGGGCATCGGTGCAGCCCCAGCATTTT. Residues: CSARVTGASVQPQHF.

This clonotype came up many times. This chain links TRBV2 with TRBJ1-1; TRBD1 matches at 7 bases. The CDR3 sequence is 16 residues long. Per the germline V gene, CDR1 is SNHLY and CDR2 is FYNNEI. V lost 4 bases and J lost 0; bases outside the gene matches: 8. CDR3 sequence: CASSGGTDTMNTEAFF. DNA of the CDR3: TGTGCCAGCAGTGGGGGGACAGATACTATGAACACTGAAGCTTTCTTT. The full variable domain, its missing parts supplied by reference TRBV2 and TRBJ1-1, is EPEVTQTPSHQVTQMGQEVILRCVPISNHLYFYWYRQILGQKVEFLVSFYNNEISEKSEIFDDQFSVERPDGSNFTLKIRSTKLEDSAMYFCASSGGTDTMNTEAFFGQGTRLTVV.

This clonotype has more than one count but fewer than ten. As DNA, the CDR3 is TGTGCCAGCAGCTCACAGGGGGTGAACACTGAAGCTTTCTTT. Protein product: CASSSQGVNTEAFF. The chain recombines TRBV5-8 with TRBJ1-1; 8 bases line up with TRBD1. The germline V gene encodes CDR1 SGHTS and CDR2 YDEGEE. V was clipped by 3 bases and J by 0 bases; unmatched bases: 1. The CDR3 loop spans 14 amino acids.

This clonotype was counted at least ten times. This rearrangement joins TRBV7-8 to TRBJ1-1, with D unclear. Germline V gives CDR1 SGHVS, CDR2 FQNEAQ. This CDR3 is built from 15 residues. V lost 0 bases to trimming and J lost 1 base, with 9 bases between them. In nucleotides, the CDR3 is TGTGCCAGCAGCTTAGCCCCCAGAACGAACACTGAAGCTTTCTTT. It specifies CASSLAPRTNTEAFF.

This clonotype has just a few counts. The rearrangement joins TRBV24-1 to TRBJ2-2; the D is unclear. V was clipped by 1 base and J by 5 bases, with 13 bases between them. Germline values: CDR1 KGHDR, CDR2 SFDVKD. The CDR3 length is 16 residues. In DNA form, the CDR3 reads TGTGCCACCAGTGATTTAACACAAGGTTATACCGGGGAGCTGTTTTTT. Protein: CATSDLTQGYTGELFF.

This clonotype was seen a handful of times. V and J are TRBV4-2 and TRBJ2-7, with D unclear. Germline CDR1 reads LGHNA; CDR2 reads YNFKEQ. The CDR3 totals 13 residues. The ends were cut back, 1 base at V and 0 bases at J, with 4 bases in the middle. CDR3 bases: TGTGCCAGCAGCCAAGCAAACTCCTACGAGCAGTACTTC. Protein sequence: CASSQANSYEQYF.

This clonotype was picked up many times. The gene calls are TRBV28 and TRBJ2-5; no firm D call. V lost 9 bases, J lost 5 bases, and 22 bases lay in between. Germline CDR1 MDHEN, CDR2 SYDVKM. CDR3 size: 15 residues. Written as DNA, the CDR3 is TGTGCCAGGCCCAACTCCCTGGAGAGGTCGGAGACCCAGTACTTC. Translation: CARPNSLERSETQYF.

The gene calls are TRBV7-9 and TRBJ2-7, with D perhaps TRBD2 (5 bases). Trimming pared 4 bases from V and 7 bases from J, leaving 11 bases between. CDR3 length: 12 amino acids. The germline V gene encodes CDR1 SEHNR and CDR2 FQNEAQ (reference sequence). This CDR3 reads CASSSNTGEQYF. In DNA form, the CDR3 reads TGTGCCAGCAGCTCCAATACGGGGGAGCAGTACTTC.

This clonotype was recorded at least ten times. The CDR3 loop reads CASSGTSGASYEQYF. The CDR3 DNA is TGTGCCAGCAGCGGGACTAGCGGGGCGTCCTACGAGCAGTACTTC. The genes are TRBV6-1 and TRBJ2-7, with TRBD2 identical over 13 bases. CDR1 is MNHNS, CDR2 SASEGT, per germline. V gave up 6 bases and J gave up 1 base; unmatched junction bases: 3. The CDR3 length is 15 residues.

The chain combines TRBV5-6 with TRBJ2-1; TRBD2 aligns across 9 bases. Trimming removed 3 bases from V and 3 bases from J; junction bases left unmatched: 10. Germline V gene lookup returns CDR1 SGHDT and CDR2 YYEEEE. This CDR3 contains 17 residues. This CDR3 reads CASSWTAGTSSYNEQFF. The CDR3 region has the DNA TGTGCCAGCAGCTGGACTGCCGGGACTAGCAGCTACAATGAGCAGTTCTTC.

In the case of this clonotype: An end of the junction differs from the germline gene, which may be a read error. J is TRBJ2-2 and V is TRBV9; the match to TRBD2 covers 9 bases. CDR3 length equals 16 residues. CDR1 is SGDLS, CDR2 YYNGEE, per germline. CDR3 sequence reads: CATSGMGLAGPGELFF. Written as DNA, the CDR3 is TGTGCCACCAGCGGAATGGGGCTAGCGGGACCCGGGGAGCTGTTTTTT.

The sample holds a few counts of this clonotype. V gene TRBV9 combines with J gene TRBJ2-7; D may correspond to TRBD1 or TRBD2 (5 bases each). CDR1 SGDLS and CDR2 YYNGEE come from the germline V gene. V lost 3 bases, J lost 7 bases, and 26 bases lay in between. CDR3 size: 17 residues. The CDR3 DNA is TGTGCCAGCAGCGCAGGGAGTATGGGGACCCGCTCTGGAGAGCAGTACTTC. Translated: CASSAGSMGTRSGEQYF.